The clone carrying this T cell receptor (beta chain) was seen just once. Methods used by the authors: Scientists estimated how many nucleated cells there were by amplifying reference gene primers. Using immunoSEQ multiplex PCR, the repertoire was profiled, and TCRdb retains in-frame clones only, with some absent. The V and J calls and clone size are taken from that table; D and trimming were inferred from the DNA. The sample includes around 170,000 clones, about 87% of them seen just once. The record originates from a study of blood T cell repertoires in COVID-19. Study details: COVID-19 samples collected from the United States, Italy and Spain covered acute and convalescent phases. Sample material is recorded as cDNA or gDNA derived from T cells, B-cell-depleted T cells, or PBMCs.

The CDR3 is made up of 13 amino acids. The germline V gene has CDR1 ENHRY and CDR2 SYGVKD. V dropped 6 bases and J dropped 7 bases, with 15 bases sitting between them. This TCR was recovered from a man between 60 and 75 years old with acute or convalescent COVID-19. Sequencing input: peripheral blood. The chain uses TRBV10-3 and TRBJ1-2; perhaps TRBD1 as D (6 bases). CDR3 nucleotides: TGTGCCATCAGGGGGGCCCTGCCGGGTGGCTACACCTTC. Encoded protein: CAIRGALPGGYTF.